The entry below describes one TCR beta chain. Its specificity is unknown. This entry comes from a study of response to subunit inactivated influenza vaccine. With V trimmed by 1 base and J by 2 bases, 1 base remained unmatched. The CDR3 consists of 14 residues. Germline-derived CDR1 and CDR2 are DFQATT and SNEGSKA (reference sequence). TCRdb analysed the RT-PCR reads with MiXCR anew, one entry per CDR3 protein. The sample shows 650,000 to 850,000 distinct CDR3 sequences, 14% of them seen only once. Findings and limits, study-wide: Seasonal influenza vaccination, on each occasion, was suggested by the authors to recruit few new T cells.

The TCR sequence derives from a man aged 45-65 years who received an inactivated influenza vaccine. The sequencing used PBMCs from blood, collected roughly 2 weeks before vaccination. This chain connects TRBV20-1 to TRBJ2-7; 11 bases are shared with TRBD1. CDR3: CSARGDRGTYEQYF. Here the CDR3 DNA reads TGCAGTGCTAGAGGGGACAGGGGGACCTACGAGCAGTACTTC.